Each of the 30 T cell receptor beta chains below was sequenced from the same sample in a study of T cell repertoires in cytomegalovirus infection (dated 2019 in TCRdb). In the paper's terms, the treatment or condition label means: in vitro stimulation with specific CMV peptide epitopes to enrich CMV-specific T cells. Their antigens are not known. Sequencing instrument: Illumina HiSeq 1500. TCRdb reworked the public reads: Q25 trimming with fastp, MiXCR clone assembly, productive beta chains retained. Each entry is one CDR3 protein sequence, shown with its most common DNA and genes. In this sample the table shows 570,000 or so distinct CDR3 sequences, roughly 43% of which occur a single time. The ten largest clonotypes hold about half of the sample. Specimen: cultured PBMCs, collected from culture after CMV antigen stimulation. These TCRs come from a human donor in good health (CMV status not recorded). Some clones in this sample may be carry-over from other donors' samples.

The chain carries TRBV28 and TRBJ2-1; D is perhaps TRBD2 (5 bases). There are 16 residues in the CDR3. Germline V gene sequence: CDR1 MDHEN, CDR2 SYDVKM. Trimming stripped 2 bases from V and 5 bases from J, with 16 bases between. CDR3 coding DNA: TGTGCCAGCAGTTTAAGCTTAGGCTGGCGGGACAATGAGCAGTTCTTC. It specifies CASSLSLGWRDNEQFF.

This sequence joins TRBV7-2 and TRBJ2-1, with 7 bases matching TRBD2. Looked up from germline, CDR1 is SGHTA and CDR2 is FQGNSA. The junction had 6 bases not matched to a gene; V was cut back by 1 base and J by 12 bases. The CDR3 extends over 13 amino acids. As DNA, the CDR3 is TGTGCCAGCAGCTTAGGGGGGGGGGTCAGGCAGTTCTTC. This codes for CASSLGGGVRQFF.

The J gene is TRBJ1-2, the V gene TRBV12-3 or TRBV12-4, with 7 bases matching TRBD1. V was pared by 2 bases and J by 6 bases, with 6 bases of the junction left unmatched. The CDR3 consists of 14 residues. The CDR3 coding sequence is TGTGCCAGCAGTTTAAGGGACAGCTTTGATGGCTACACCTTC. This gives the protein CASSLRDSFDGYTF.

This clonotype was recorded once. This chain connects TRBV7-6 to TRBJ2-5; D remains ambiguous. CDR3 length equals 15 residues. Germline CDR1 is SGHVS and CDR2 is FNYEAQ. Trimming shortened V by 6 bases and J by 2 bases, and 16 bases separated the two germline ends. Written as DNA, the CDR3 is TGTGCCAGCAGTCCCAGACCCCTTTCGCAAGAGACCCAGTACTTC. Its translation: CASSPRPLSQETQYF.

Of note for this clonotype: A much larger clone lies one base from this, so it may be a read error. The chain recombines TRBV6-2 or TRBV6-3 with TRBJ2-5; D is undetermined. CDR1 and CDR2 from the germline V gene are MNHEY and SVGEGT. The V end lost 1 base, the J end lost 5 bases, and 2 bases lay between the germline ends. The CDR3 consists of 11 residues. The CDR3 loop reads CASSYWETQYF. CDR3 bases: TGTGCCAGCAGTTACTGGGAGACCCAGTACTTC.

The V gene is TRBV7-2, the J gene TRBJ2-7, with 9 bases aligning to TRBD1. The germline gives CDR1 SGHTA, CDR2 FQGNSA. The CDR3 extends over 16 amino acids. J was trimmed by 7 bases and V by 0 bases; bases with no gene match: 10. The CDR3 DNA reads TGTGCCAGCAGCTTAGCGCTTGGACAGGGGCCGGGTGAGCAGTACTTC. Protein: CASSLALGQGPGEQYF.

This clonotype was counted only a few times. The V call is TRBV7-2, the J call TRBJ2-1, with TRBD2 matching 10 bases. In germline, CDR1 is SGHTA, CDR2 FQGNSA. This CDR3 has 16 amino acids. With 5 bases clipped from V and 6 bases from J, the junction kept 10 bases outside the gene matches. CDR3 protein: CASSQPIAGGVNEQFF. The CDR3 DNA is TGTGCCAGCAGCCAGCCGATAGCGGGAGGAGTCAATGAGCAGTTCTTC.

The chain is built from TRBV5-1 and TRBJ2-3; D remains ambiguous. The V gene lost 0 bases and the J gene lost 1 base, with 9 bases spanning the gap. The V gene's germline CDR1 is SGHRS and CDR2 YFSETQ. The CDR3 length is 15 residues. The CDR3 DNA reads TGCGCCAGCAGCTTGGCGAAAGGAGGCACAGATACGCAGTATTTT. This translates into CASSLAKGGTDTQYF.

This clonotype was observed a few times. CDR3 region: CASSLGVDEQYF. The CDR3 bases are TGTGCCAGCAGCTTAGGTGTGGACGAGCAGTACTTC. The rearrangement links TRBV7-8 to TRBJ2-7; D not certain. Deletions cut 1 base from V and 5 bases from J, with 6 bases between. The germline CDR1 and CDR2 sequences are SGHVS and FQNEAQ. The CDR3 has 12 residues. Drawing the rest from reference TRBV7-8 and TRBJ2-7, the complete variable domain is GAGVSQSPRYKVAKRGQDVALRCDPISGHVSLFWYQQALGQGPEFLTYFQNEAQLDKSGLPSDRFFAERPEGSVSTLKIQRTQQEDSAVYLCASSLGVDEQYFGPGTRLTVT.

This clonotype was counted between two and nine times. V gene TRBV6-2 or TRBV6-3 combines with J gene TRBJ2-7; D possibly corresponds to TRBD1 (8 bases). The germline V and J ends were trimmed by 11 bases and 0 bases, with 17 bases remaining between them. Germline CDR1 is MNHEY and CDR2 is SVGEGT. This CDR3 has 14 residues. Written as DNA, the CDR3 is TGTGCCGGAAAACAGGGGGGGGTCTCCTACGAGCAGTACTTC. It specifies CAGKQGGVSYEQYF.

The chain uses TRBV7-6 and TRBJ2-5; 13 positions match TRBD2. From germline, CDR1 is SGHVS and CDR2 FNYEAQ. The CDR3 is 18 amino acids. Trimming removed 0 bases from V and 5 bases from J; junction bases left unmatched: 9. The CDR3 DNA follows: TGTGCCAGCAGCTTAGCGGAAGGACTAGCGGGGGCCCAGGAGACCCAGTACTTC. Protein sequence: CASSLAEGLAGAQETQYF.

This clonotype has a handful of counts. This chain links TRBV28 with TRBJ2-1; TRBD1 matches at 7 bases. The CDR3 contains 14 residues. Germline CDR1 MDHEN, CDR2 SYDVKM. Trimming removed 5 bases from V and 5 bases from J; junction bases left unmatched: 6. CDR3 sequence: CASSSIQGHNEQFF. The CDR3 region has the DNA TGTGCCAGCAGTAGCATACAGGGGCACAATGAGCAGTTCTTC. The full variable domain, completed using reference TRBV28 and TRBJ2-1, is DVKVTQSSRYLVKRTGEKVFLECVQDMDHENMFWYRQDPGLGLRLIYFSYDVKMKEKGDIPEGYSVSREKKERFSLILESASTNQTSMYLCASSSIQGHNEQFFGPGTRLTVL.

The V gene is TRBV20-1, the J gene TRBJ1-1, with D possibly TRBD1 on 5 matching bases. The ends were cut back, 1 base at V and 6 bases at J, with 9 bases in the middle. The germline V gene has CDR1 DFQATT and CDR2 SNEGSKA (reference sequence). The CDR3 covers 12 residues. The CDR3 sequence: CSARAPGAEAFF. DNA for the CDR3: TGCAGTGCTAGAGCACCGGGGGCTGAAGCTTTCTTT.

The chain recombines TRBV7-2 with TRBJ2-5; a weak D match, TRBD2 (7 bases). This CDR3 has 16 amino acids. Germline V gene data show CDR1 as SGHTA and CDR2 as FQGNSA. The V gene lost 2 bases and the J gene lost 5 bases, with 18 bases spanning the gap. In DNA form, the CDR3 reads TGTGCCAGCAGCTTATTGGGGGGGGCGACATTGGAGACCCAGTACTTC. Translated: CASSLLGGATLETQYF.

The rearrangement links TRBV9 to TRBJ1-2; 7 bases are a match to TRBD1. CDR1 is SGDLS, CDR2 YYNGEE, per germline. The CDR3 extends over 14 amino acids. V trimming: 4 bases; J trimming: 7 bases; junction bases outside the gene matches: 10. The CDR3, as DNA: TGTGCCAGCAGCCCCCGACAGGGAAGTACTGGCTACACCTTC. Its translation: CASSPRQGSTGYTF.

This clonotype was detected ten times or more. The CDR3 reads CASSLLVAGGGTQYF. The CDR3, as DNA: TGTGCCAGCAGCTTATTGGTAGCGGGGGGAGGGACCCAGTACTTC. V gene TRBV7-2 combines with J gene TRBJ2-5, with 10 bases lining up with TRBD2. The J segment lost 7 bases and the V segment lost 2 bases, leaving 7 bases of the junction unmatched. From germline, CDR1 is SGHTA and CDR2 FQGNSA. The CDR3 has 15 amino acids. The whole variable domain, remainder taken from reference TRBV7-2 and TRBJ2-5, is GAGVSQSPSNKVTEKGKDVELRCDPISGHTALYWYRQSLGQGLEFLIYFQGNSAPDKSGLPSDRFSAERTGGSVSTLTIQRTQQEDSAVYLCASSLLVAGGGTQYFGPGTRLLVL.

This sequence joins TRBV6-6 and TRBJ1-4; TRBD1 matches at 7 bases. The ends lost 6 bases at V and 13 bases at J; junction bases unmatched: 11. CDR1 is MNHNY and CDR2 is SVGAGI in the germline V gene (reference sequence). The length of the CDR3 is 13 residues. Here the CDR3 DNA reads TGTGCCAGCAGCCCCCCATTGACAGGGTTACTGTTTTTT. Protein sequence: CASSPPLTGLLFF.

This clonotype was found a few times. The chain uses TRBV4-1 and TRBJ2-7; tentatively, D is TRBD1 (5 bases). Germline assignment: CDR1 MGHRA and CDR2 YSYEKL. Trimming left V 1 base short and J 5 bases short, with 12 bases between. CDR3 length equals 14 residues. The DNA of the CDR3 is TGCGCCAGCAGCCAAGTGGGGCCCAGCCACGAGCAGTACTTC. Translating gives CASSQVGPSHEQYF.

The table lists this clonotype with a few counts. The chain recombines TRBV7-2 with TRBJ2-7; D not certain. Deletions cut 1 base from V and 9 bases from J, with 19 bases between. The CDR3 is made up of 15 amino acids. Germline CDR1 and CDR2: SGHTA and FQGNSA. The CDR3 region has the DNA TGTGCCAGCAGCTTAGTAGTGGGAATTACTACTGCGCAGTACTTC. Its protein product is CASSLVVGITTAQYF. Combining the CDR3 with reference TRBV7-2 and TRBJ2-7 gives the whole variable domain GAGVSQSPSNKVTEKGKDVELRCDPISGHTALYWYRQSLGQGLEFLIYFQGNSAPDKSGLPSDRFSAERTGGSVSTLTIQRTQQEDSAVYLCASSLVVGITTAQYFGPGTRLTVT.

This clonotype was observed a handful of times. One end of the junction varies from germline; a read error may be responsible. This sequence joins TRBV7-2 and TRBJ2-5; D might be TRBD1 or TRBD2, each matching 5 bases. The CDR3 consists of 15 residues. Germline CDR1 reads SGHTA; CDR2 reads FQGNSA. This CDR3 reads CASSRDGPFQQTQYF. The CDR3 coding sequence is TGTGCCAGCAGCCGGGACGGACCCTTCCAACAGACCCAGTACTTC. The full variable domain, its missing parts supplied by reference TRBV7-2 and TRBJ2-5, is GAGVSQSPSNKVTEKGKDVELRCDPISGHTALYWYRQSLGQGLEFLIYFQGNSAPDKSGLPSDRFSAERTGGSVSTLTIQRTQQEDSAVYLCASSRDGPFQQTQYFGPGTRLLVL.

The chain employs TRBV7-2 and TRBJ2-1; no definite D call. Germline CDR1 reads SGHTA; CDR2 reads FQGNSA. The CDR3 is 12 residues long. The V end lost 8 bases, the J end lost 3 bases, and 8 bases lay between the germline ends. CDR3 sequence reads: CASGVRYNEQFF. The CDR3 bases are TGTGCCAGCGGAGTTCGCTACAATGAGCAGTTCTTC. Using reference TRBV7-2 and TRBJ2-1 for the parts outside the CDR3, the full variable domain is GAGVSQSPSNKVTEKGKDVELRCDPISGHTALYWYRQSLGQGLEFLIYFQGNSAPDKSGLPSDRFSAERTGGSVSTLTIQRTQQEDSAVYLCASGVRYNEQFFGPGTRLTVL.

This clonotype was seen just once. The CDR3 DNA follows: TGTGCCACCAGCAGAGGGACTTCCCGGAGTTACGAGCAGTACTTC. This codes for CATSRGTSRSYEQYF. The gene calls are TRBV15 and TRBJ2-7, with D tentatively TRBD2 (5 bases). Germline assignment: CDR1 LNHNV and CDR2 YYDKDF (reference sequence). This CDR3 comprises 15 residues. Deletions cut 1 base from V and 4 bases from J, with 14 bases between.

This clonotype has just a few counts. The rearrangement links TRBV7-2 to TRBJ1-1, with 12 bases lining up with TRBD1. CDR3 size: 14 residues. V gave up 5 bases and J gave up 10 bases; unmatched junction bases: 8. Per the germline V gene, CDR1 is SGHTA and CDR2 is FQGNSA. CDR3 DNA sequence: TGTGCCAGCAGCCTAGGGACAGGGGGCTCCGTAGCTTTCTTT. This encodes CASSLGTGGSVAFF.

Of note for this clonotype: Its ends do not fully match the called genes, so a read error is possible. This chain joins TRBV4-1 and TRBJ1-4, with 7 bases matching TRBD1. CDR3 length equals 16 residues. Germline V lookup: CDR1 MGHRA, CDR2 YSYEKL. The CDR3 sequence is CASSQDTRDRSEKLFF. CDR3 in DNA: TGTGCCAGCAGCCAAGATACTCGGGACAGAAGTGAAAAACTGTTTTTT.

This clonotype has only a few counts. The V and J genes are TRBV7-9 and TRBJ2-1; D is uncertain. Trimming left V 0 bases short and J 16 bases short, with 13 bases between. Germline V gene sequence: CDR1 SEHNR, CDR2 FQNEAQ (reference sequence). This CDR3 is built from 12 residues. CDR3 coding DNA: TGTGCCAGCAGCTTAGCGGCCCCACGTTTATTCTTC. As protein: CASSLAAPRLFF.

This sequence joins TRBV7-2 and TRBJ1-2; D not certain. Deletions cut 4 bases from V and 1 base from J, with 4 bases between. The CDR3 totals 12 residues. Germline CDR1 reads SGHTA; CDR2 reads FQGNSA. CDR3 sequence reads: CASSYYNYGYTF. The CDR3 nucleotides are TGTGCCAGCAGCTACTATAACTATGGCTACACCTTC.

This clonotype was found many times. CDR3 coding DNA: TGTGCCAGCAGCCCCTTGAATCCTCTGTCGCGTAACTATGGCTACACCTTC. This gives the protein CASSPLNPLSRNYGYTF. The chain joins TRBV7-2 to TRBJ1-2; D is unclear. Trimming removed 5 bases from V and 1 base from J, with 20 bases in between. In germline, CDR1 is SGHTA, CDR2 FQGNSA. This CDR3 is built from 17 residues. Full variable domain (outside the CDR3, taken from reference TRBV7-2 and TRBJ1-2): GAGVSQSPSNKVTEKGKDVELRCDPISGHTALYWYRQSLGQGLEFLIYFQGNSAPDKSGLPSDRFSAERTGGSVSTLTIQRTQQEDSAVYLCASSPLNPLSRNYGYTFGSGTRLTVV.

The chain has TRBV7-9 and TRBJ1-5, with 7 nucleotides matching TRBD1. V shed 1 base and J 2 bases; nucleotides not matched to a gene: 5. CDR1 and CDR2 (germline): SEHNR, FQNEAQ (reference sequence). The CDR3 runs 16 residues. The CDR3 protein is CASSLGLGTGNQPQHF. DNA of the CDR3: TGTGCCAGCAGCTTAGGCCTTGGGACAGGCAATCAGCCCCAGCATTTT.

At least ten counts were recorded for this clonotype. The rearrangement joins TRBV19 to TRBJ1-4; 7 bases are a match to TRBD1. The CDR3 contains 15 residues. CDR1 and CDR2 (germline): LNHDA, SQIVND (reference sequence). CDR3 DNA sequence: TGTGGCTCGTCCGGGACAGATGCGGCTAATGAAAAACTGTTTTTT. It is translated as CGSSGTDAANEKLFF.

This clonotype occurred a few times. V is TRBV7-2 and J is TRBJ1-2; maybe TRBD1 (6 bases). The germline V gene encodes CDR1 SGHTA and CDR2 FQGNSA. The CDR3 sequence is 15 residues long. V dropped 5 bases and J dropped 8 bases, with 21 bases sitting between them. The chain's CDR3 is CASSGATGGTWGYTF. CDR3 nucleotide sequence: TGTGCCAGCAGCGGCGCAACCGGGGGGACATGGGGCTACACCTTC.